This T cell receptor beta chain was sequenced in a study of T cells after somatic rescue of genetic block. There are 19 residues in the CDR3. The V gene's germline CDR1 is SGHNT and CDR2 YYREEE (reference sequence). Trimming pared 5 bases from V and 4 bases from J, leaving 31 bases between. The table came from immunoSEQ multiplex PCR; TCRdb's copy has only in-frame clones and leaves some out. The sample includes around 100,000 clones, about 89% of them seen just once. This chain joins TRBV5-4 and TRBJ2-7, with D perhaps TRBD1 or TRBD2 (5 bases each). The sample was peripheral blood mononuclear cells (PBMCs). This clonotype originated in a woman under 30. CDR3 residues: CASRYSSTPGPQTLYEQYF. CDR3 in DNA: TGTGCCAGCAGATACTCCTCCACCCCGGGGCCCCAAACACTTTACGAGCAGTACTTC.